These 18 T cell receptor beta chains came from one sample sequenced in a study of OX40 agonist ivuxolimab in advanced cancers. TCRdb's copy holds only in-frame clones and misses some; the assay was immunoSEQ multiplex PCR. The table shows fewer than 100,000 clones, with over 70% occurring only once. The source material was CD4+ or CD8+ T cells sorted from blood, sampled in a trial of the OX40 agonist ivuxolimab. These receptors all come from an adult with an advanced solid tumor such as melanoma, head and neck, liver or kidney cancer.

The rearrangement links TRBV5-1 to TRBJ2-1, with 11 positions matching TRBD2. This CDR3 contains 16 residues. V lost 2 bases, J lost 9 bases, and 10 bases stayed unmatched. The germline V gene encodes CDR1 SGHRS and CDR2 YFSETQ. The CDR3 reads CASSLSTSGSGSEQFF. The CDR3 DNA reads as TGCGCCAGCAGCTTAAGCACTAGCGGGAGTGGGAGTGAGCAGTTCTTC.

V gene TRBV6-6 combines with J gene TRBJ1-1; possibly TRBD1 for D (6 bases). The CDR3 is 14 residues long. V lost 10 bases and J 4 bases, leaving 19 bases between the germline ends. Germline CDR1 reads MNHNY; CDR2 reads SVGAGI (reference sequence). CDR3 sequence: CATLKTGTSTEAFF. In DNA, the CDR3 is TGTGCCACCCTAAAAACAGGGACGTCCACTGAAGCTTTCTTT.

The genes are TRBV5-1 and TRBJ1-1, with TRBD1 identical over 7 bases. Unmatched junction bases numbered 9, after V lost 0 bases and J lost 4 bases. This CDR3 has 16 amino acids. Germline-derived CDR1 and CDR2 are SGHRS and YFSETQ. CDR3 protein: CASSLATGVRGTEAFF. CDR3 nucleotides: TGCGCCAGCAGCTTGGCCACAGGGGTTCGTGGCACTGAAGCTTTCTTT.

In this sample, this clone turned up a few times. The CDR3 DNA reads as TGTGCCAGCAGTCCCGGCCGGGGTGGCACCGGGGAGCTGTTTTTT. Its protein is CASSPGRGGTGELFF. The rearrangement uses TRBV5-4 and TRBJ2-2, with D perhaps TRBD2 (5 bases). CDR1 SGHNT and CDR2 YYREEE come from the germline V gene (reference sequence). The germline V and J ends were trimmed by 5 bases and 4 bases, with 15 bases remaining between them. The CDR3 extends over 15 amino acids.

The rearrangement links TRBV28 to TRBJ1-2; TRBD1 agrees at 12 bases. Germline V CDR1 and CDR2: MDHEN, SYDVKM. The length of the CDR3 is 15 residues. J gave up 7 bases and V 5 bases, and 8 bases lay outside the gene matches. The CDR3 nucleotides read TGTGCCAGCAGTAAACCGGGACAGGGGGCGCTTGGCTACACCTTC. Its translation: CASSKPGQGALGYTF.

The rearrangement joins TRBV18 to TRBJ1-3; D gene uncertain. In germline, CDR1 is KGHSH, CDR2 LQKENI. This CDR3 is built from 17 residues. Trimming took 3 bases from V and 3 from J, leaving 18 bases between them. CDR3: CASSPSTRTEGGNTIYF. CDR3 nucleotide sequence: TGTGCCAGCTCACCGTCAACTAGAACCGAGGGTGGAAACACCATATATTTT.

The rearrangement uses TRBV28 and TRBJ2-5, with D unclear. This CDR3 comprises 15 residues. Germline-derived CDR1 and CDR2 are MDHEN and SYDVKM. V was pared by 4 bases and J by 1 base, with 13 bases between. The CDR3 bases are TGTGCCAGCAGTTCCCTCCGGGTGCTCCAAGAGACCCAGTACTTC. Amino acids: CASSSLRVLQETQYF. The whole variable domain, remainder taken from reference TRBV28 and TRBJ2-5, is DVKVTQSSRYLVKRTGEKVFLECVQDMDHENMFWYRQDPGLGLRLIYFSYDVKMKEKGDIPEGYSVSREKKERFSLILESASTNQTSMYLCASSSLRVLQETQYFGPGTRLLVL.

Worth noting for this clone: This sample also contains other DNA sequences that code for the same CDR3. V usage is TRBV10-1 and J usage is TRBJ1-1; no definite D call. The CDR3 is 13 amino acids. With 6 bases removed from V and 2 bases from J, the gap between germline ends came to 10 bases. Germline V gene data show CDR1 as WNHNN and CDR2 as SYGVQD (reference sequence). The CDR3 DNA reads as TGCGCCAGCAGCGACGAAAAAAACACTGAAGCTTTCTTT. This translates into CASSDEKNTEAFF.

V usage is TRBV5-6 and J usage is TRBJ1-1, with D maybe TRBD1 (5 bases). CDR1 SGHDT and CDR2 YYEEEE come from the germline V gene. The CDR3 has 15 amino acids. V was cut by 2 bases and J by 0 bases, with 11 bases left in between. CDR3 loop: CASSFGDRMNTEAFF. The CDR3 nucleotides are TGTGCCAGCAGCTTTGGGGACCGCATGAACACTGAAGCTTTCTTT.

The chain joins TRBV30 to TRBJ1-2, with unresolved D. The V and J ends lost 0 bases and 2 bases respectively, with 4 bases between them. CDR3 length: 12 residues. In germline, CDR1 is GTSNPN, CDR2 SVGIG (reference sequence). In DNA, the CDR3 is TGTGCCTGGAGTGTCTCAAACTATGGCTACACCTTC. Its translation: CAWSVSNYGYTF.

The V gene is TRBV15, the J gene TRBJ1-5; 9 bases line up with TRBD1. J was trimmed by 1 base and V by 1 base; bases with no gene match: 5. Germline V gene lookup returns CDR1 LNHNV and CDR2 YYDKDF (reference sequence). This CDR3 has 17 residues. CDR3 sequence: CATSRGTGARSNQPQHF. CDR3 bases: TGTGCCACCAGCAGAGGGACAGGGGCGAGGAGCAATCAGCCCCAGCATTTT.

This rearrangement joins TRBV21-1 to TRBJ2-7; the D call of TRBD1 is as the table states it, not checked on the DNA. TRBV21-1 is flagged as a pseudogene. This CDR3 contains 13 residues. The DNA of the CDR3 is TGTGCCAGCGGGGGCAGGGCGGCCCACGAGCAGTACTTC. It is translated as CASGGRAAHEQYF.

This chain uses TRBV5-1 with TRBJ1-1; no clear D gene. Germline CDR1 SGHRS, CDR2 YFSETQ. The CDR3 covers 13 residues. Trimming left V 2 bases short and J 2 bases short, with 7 bases between. CDR3 protein: CASSFRGNTEAFF. The CDR3 DNA reads TGCGCCAGCAGCTTCCGCGGTAACACTGAAGCTTTCTTT.

This chain uses TRBV15 with TRBJ2-3; possibly TRBD1 for D (6 bases). CDR1 LNHNV and CDR2 YYDKDF come from the germline V gene (reference sequence). With 9 bases removed from V and 3 bases from J, the gap between germline ends came to 25 bases. The CDR3 is 17 amino acids. CDR3 DNA: TGTGCCACTAGTCTACTACAATCAGGGGTGAGGACAGATACGCAGTATTTT. This encodes CATSLLQSGVRTDTQYF.

The CDR3 DNA is TGTGCCAGCAGCCCCTCCGGGACAGTCCTCGGGTACGAGCAGTACTTC. Residues: CASSPSGTVLGYEQYF. This chain uses TRBV27 with TRBJ2-7, with TRBD1 matching over 7 bases. CDR1 and CDR2 from the germline V gene are MNHEY and SMNVEV (reference sequence). V trimming: 6 bases; J trimming: 4 bases; junction bases outside the gene matches: 15. This CDR3 contains 16 residues.

This chain joins TRBV28 and TRBJ2-5, with 14 positions matching TRBD2. The CDR3 is 16 residues long. Trimming at V came to 5 bases and at J to 1 base, leaving 3 bases not matched to a gene. Germline V gives CDR1 MDHEN, CDR2 SYDVKM. The CDR3 here is CASSLGTSGGQETQYF. CDR3 DNA sequence: TGTGCCAGCAGTCTCGGGACTAGCGGGGGCCAAGAGACCCAGTACTTC.

The gene calls are TRBV7-2 and TRBJ1-1; the D is unclear. CDR1 SGHTA and CDR2 FQGNSA come from the germline V gene. The CDR3 length is 12 residues. V shed 6 bases and J shed 0 bases, with 5 bases lying between them. CDR3 amino acids: CASRDLNTEAFF. The CDR3 nucleotides read TGTGCCAGCAGGGATCTGAACACTGAAGCTTTCTTT.

This rearrangement joins TRBV28 to TRBJ2-1; D possibly corresponds to TRBD2 (7 bases). The V and J ends lost 7 bases and 0 bases respectively, with 16 bases between them. The CDR3 loop spans 16 amino acids. The germline V gene has CDR1 MDHEN and CDR2 SYDVKM. CDR3 nucleotide sequence: TGTGCCAGCACCCCTGGGGGGGCCCACTCCTACAATGAGCAGTTCTTC. Protein: CASTPGGAHSYNEQFF.